Included here is one TCR beta chain sequence, with context. Its antigen is not identified. With V trimmed by 5 bases and J by 5 bases, 5 bases remained unmatched. There are 13 residues in the CDR3. The germline V gene encodes CDR1 SGHAT and CDR2 FQNNGV. This specimen belongs to a study of T cell responses to AZD1222 COVID-19 vaccine. Study results and limitations: CD4 TCRs linked to vaccination spanned spike, dominating at 160-218 and 743-854. A reported finding is that nearly half of spike-specific TCRs target unmutated variant regions.

Using immunoSEQ multiplex PCR, the repertoire was profiled, and TCRdb retains in-frame clones only, with some absent. This sample has some 280,000 clones, with around 92% found just once. The source is an adult who received the AZD1222 COVID-19 vaccine. V and J are TRBV11-2 and TRBJ1-1, with 7 bases aligning to TRBD1. The sequences come from peripheral blood, collected 28 days after the second AZD1222 dose. The DNA of the CDR3 is TGTGCCAGCAGCACTACAGGGGTTACTGAAGCTTTCTTT. As protein: CASSTTGVTEAFF.